The present T cell receptor beta chain was sequenced within a study of tumor-infiltrating lymphocytes in localized non-small cell lung cancer. Points from the study as a whole: Available tissue quantity limited TCR sequencing to a patient subset. Different pieces of the same tissue went to different assays, confounding technical variation with intratumor heterogeneity. TCRbeta sequencing showed higher T cell infiltration in tumors than uninvolved lung.

As concerns this clone: Its target is unknown.

The table came from immunoSEQ multiplex PCR; TCRdb's copy has only in-frame clones and leaves some out. Of about 29,000 clones listed, approximately 83% are singletons. CDR1 is SGHKS, CDR2 YYEKEE, per germline (reference sequence). CDR3 length: 13 residues. Germline trimming cut 5 bases from V and 7 bases from J; bases unmatched to any gene: 6. V is TRBV5-5 and J is TRBJ2-3, with 8 bases fitting TRBD1. The clonotype originates from a human donor with non-small cell lung cancer. The sample was lung tumor tissue. This CDR3 reads CASRVGQGNTQYF. The CDR3 nucleotides are TGTGCCAGCAGGGTCGGACAGGGAAATACGCAGTATTTT.